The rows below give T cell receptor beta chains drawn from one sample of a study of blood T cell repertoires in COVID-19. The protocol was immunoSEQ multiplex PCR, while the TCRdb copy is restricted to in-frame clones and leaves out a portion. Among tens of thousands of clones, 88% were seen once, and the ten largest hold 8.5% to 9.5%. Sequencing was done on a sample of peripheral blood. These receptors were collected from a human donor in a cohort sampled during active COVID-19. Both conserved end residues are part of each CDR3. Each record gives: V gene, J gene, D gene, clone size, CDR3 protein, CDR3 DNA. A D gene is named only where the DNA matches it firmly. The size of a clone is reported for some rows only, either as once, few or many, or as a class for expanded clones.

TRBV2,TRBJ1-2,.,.,CASSDGGRQTYGYTF,TGTGCCAGCAGTGATGGTGGCAGACAGACTTATGGCTACACCTTC
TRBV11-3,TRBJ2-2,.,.,CASSYGVTGELFF,TGTGCCAGCAGCTACGGAGTCACCGGGGAGCTGTTTTTT
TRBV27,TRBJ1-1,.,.,CASSLLNRVGTEAFF,TGTGCCAGCAGTTTATTAAACAGGGTAGGGACTGAAGCTTTCTTT
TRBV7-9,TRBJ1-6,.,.,CASTLTGQNSPLHF,TGTGCCAGCACCTTGACAGGTCAAAATTCACCCCTCCACTTT
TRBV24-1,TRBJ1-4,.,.,CATQRGAEATNEKLFF,TGTGCCACCCAGCGGGGGGCGGAAGCAACTAATGAAAAACTGTTTTTT
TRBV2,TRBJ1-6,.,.,CASRTGLANSPLHF,TGTGCCAGCAGGACGGGACTCGCGAATTCACCCCTCCACTTT
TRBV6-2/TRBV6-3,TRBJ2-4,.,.,CASSSIADLAKNIQYF,TGTGCCAGCAGTTCGATAGCGGACTTAGCCAAAAACATTCAGTACTTC
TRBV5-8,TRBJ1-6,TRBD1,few,CASRLTGGVHSPLHF,TGTGCCAGCAGACTGACAGGGGGCGTTCATTCACCCCTCCACTTT
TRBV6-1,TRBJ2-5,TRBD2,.,CASSELERGGLETQYF,TGTGCCAGCAGTGAATTGGAGCGGGGGGGGTTAGAGACCCAGTACTTC
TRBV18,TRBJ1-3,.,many,CASSLQGSAGNTIYF,TGTGCCAGCTCCTTGCAGGGAAGTGCTGGAAACACCATATATTTT
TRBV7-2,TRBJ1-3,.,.,CASSLSGEGGNTIYF,TGTGCCAGCAGCCTATCTGGAGAAGGCGGAAACACCATATATTTT
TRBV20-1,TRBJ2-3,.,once,CSASGGVDTQYF,TGCAGTGCTAGTGGGGGAGTAGATACGCAGTATTTT
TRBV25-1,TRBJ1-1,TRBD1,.,CASSARGTLTEAFF,TGTGCCAGCAGTGCCAGGGGGACGTTGACTGAAGCTTTCTTT
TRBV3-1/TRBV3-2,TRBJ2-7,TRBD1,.,CASSLTGTGVGEQYF,TGTGCCAGCAGCCTTACCGGGACAGGGGTGGGCGAGCAGTACTTC
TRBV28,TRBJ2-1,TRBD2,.,CASSRLAGGPGGEQFF,TGTGCCAGCAGTCGACTAGCGGGAGGGCCGGGGGGTGAGCAGTTCTTC
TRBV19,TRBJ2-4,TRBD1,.,CASRGTGGNIQYF,TGTGCCAGTAGGGGGACAGGAGGAAACATTCAGTACTTC
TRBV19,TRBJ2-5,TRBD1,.,CASSSPRGQGASETQYF,TGTGCCAGTAGTTCCCCGAGGGGACAGGGGGCTTCAGAGACCCAGTACTTC